This T cell receptor beta chain was obtained from a study of cytomegalovirus exposure and HLA in healthy donors. General study findings and limits: In a later analysis, compared with equally common non-associated chains, HLA-associated beta chains were more expanded. The majority of CMV-associated TCR beta chains were reported as apparently HLA-restricted in a later analysis. When analyzed later, the rates of TCR association showed variation by HLA locus, with DRB1 the most and HLA-C the fewest.

With 60 Vbeta and 13 Jbeta primers, the PCR was carried out. In the original analysis: Approximately 11 million of 70 million to 80 million unique TCR beta chains were shared, per a later count. This table comes from immunoSEQ multiplex PCR, and its TCRdb copy is limited to in-frame clones, with some not included. That table supplies the V and J calls and clone size; D and trimming were determined from the DNA. The table lists fewer than 100,000 clones, roughly 80% of them singletons, with 3% to 3.5% in the top ten. CDR1 and CDR2 from the germline V gene are SGHVS and FQNEAQ. CDR3 length equals 15 residues. V was pared by 6 bases and J by 0 bases, with 8 bases of the junction left unmatched. A few counts support this clone. Its antigen is unknown.

The TCR sequence derives from a man aged 35 to 55 in good health and CMV-seronegative. The chain is built from TRBV7-8 and TRBJ2-7; the match to TRBD2 covers 7 bases. Material for sequencing was PBMCs. CDR3 loop: CASSQGEGSSYEQYF. The CDR3, as DNA: TGTGCCAGCAGTCAAGGGGAGGGGAGCTCCTACGAGCAGTACTTC.